The 28 T cell receptor beta chains in this list originate from one sample, sequenced in a study of cytomegalovirus exposure and HLA in healthy donors listed by TCRdb under 2017. The method behind the library was the immunoSEQ multiplex PCR assay. For the multiplex PCR, a mixture combining 60 forward primers for TCR Vbeta segments and 13 reverse primers for TCR Jbeta segments was used. TCRdb retrieved this table from immuneACCESS and kept in-frame rearrangements only. Not all clones are present; in checked studies, unresolved V genes account for under half, and no reason is known for the remainder. The sample table contains 70,000 or so clones; only one count was recorded for almost 85% of them. Clones ranked in the top ten supply 1.9% of the sample. Sequenced material: PBMCs. The receptors derive from a man younger than 35 in good health and CMV-seronegative.

The V gene is TRBV6-5, the J gene TRBJ1-1; TRBD1 might be the D (6 bases). V lost 6 bases, J lost 1 base, and 9 bases lay in between. The CDR3 covers 13 residues. The germline V gene encodes CDR1 MNHEY and CDR2 SVGAGI. The CDR3 coding sequence is TGTGCCAGCAGCGACAGGAGGAACACTGAAGCTTTCTTT. It is translated as CASSDRRNTEAFF.

The V call is TRBV5-1, the J call TRBJ2-3, with D perhaps matching TRBD1 (6 bases). Between the trimmed V and J ends, which lost 4 bases and 0 bases, there was a span of 15 bases. Germline loops: CDR1 SGHRS, CDR2 YFSETQ. The CDR3 runs 16 residues. In nucleotides, the CDR3 is TGCGCCAGCAGCCCTAGGACAGATCCTAGCACAGATACGCAGTATTTT. Translated, it gives CASSPRTDPSTDTQYF. Full variable domain (remainder filled in from reference TRBV5-1 and TRBJ2-3): KAGVTQTPRYLIKTRGQQVTLSCSPISGHRSVSWYQQTPGQGLQFLFEYFSETQRNKGNFPGRFSGRQFSNSRSEMNVSTLELGDSALYLCASSPRTDPSTDTQYFGPGTRLTVL.

CDR3 coding DNA: TGCGCCAGCAGCGCCAAAATAATCGGACACCTGACCGGGGAGCTGTTTTTT. Its protein is CASSAKIIGHLTGELFF. The chain carries TRBV5-1 and TRBJ2-2; D perhaps matches TRBD1 (5 bases). CDR1 and CDR2 (germline): SGHRS, YFSETQ. The length of the CDR3 is 17 residues. Trimming pared 4 bases from V and 5 bases from J, leaving 21 bases between.

This chain links TRBV7-2 with TRBJ2-3; 7 nucleotides match TRBD2. J lost 3 bases, V lost 5 bases, and 8 bases had no gene match. In germline, CDR1 is SGHTA, CDR2 FQGNSA. The CDR3 is 15 residues long. The CDR3 protein is CASSRRSGETDTQYF. The CDR3 region has the DNA TGTGCCAGCAGCCGGCGGAGCGGGGAAACAGATACGCAGTATTTT. Together with reference TRBV7-2 and TRBJ2-3, the CDR3 gives the full variable domain: GAGVSQSPSNKVTEKGKDVELRCDPISGHTALYWYRQSLGQGLEFLIYFQGNSAPDKSGLPSDRFSAERTGGSVSTLTIQRTQQEDSAVYLCASSRRSGETDTQYFGPGTRLTVL.

The chain couples TRBV5-6 to TRBJ2-3; maybe TRBD2 (6 bases). V was trimmed by 1 base and J by 4 bases, leaving 13 bases between them. The length of the CDR3 is 15 residues. Germline CDR1 and CDR2: SGHDT and YYEEEE. The CDR3 here is CASSLRGSSADTQYF. In nucleotides, the CDR3 is TGTGCCAGCAGCTTGCGGGGGTCAAGCGCAGATACGCAGTATTTT.

The chain joins TRBV11-3 to TRBJ2-6; D possibly corresponds to TRBD2 (6 bases). The CDR3 is 15 amino acids. V lost 3 bases to trimming and J lost 1 base, with 7 bases between them. Per germline, CDR1 SGHNT and CDR2 YENEEA. The CDR3, as DNA: TGTGCCAGCAGCTTCAGCGGGTCTGGGGCCAACGTCCTGACTTTC. Translated, it gives CASSFSGSGANVLTF.

The chain uses TRBV19 and TRBJ2-2, with unresolved D. Germline V lookup: CDR1 LNHDA, CDR2 SQIVND (reference sequence). V lost 5 bases, J lost 6 bases, and 10 bases lay in between. The CDR3 consists of 13 residues. The CDR3 DNA follows: TGTGCCAGTAGTGCTAGTCCCCCCGGGGAGCTGTTTTTT. Translated, it gives CASSASPPGELFF.

The rearrangement links TRBV7-8 to TRBJ1-6; 7 bases match TRBD1. The germline V gene has CDR1 SGHVS and CDR2 FQNEAQ. CDR3 size: 16 residues. V lost 4 bases, J lost 5 bases, and 8 bases stayed unmatched. CDR3 nucleotide sequence: TGTGCCAGCAGCTCTCGACAGGGAGGAAATAATTCACCCCTCCACTTT. It specifies CASSSRQGGNNSPLHF.

V usage is TRBV28 and J usage is TRBJ2-3; 9 nucleotides align to TRBD1. This CDR3 comprises 14 residues. V lost 6 bases to trimming and J lost 2 bases; unmatched junction nucleotides: 3. Germline assignment: CDR1 MDHEN and CDR2 SYDVKM. CDR3 in DNA: TGTGCCAGCAGCGGACAGGGGCTCACAGATACGCAGTATTTT. It specifies CASSGQGLTDTQYF.

This clone was observed a few times. CDR3 in amino acids: CASSLGTGLSYEQYF. CDR3 DNA: TGTGCCAGTAGTCTCGGGACAGGGCTCTCCTACGAGCAGTACTTC. This chain connects TRBV19 to TRBJ2-7, with 9 positions matching TRBD1. The trim removed 5 bases at V and 0 bases at J, leaving 5 bases unmatched. The CDR3 spans 15 residues. Looked up from germline, CDR1 is LNHDA and CDR2 is SQIVND (reference sequence). Looking up the rest from reference TRBV19 and TRBJ2-7 gives the full variable domain: DGGITQSPKYLFRKEGQNVTLSCEQNLNHDAMYWYRQDPGQGLRLIYYSQIVNDFQKGDIAEGYSVSREKKESFPLTVTSAQKNPTAFYLCASSLGTGLSYEQYFGPGTRLTVT.

The chain combines TRBV2 with TRBJ1-5; no clear D gene. The V end was cut by 1 base, the J end by 0 bases, with 4 bases between. Germline CDR1 is SNHLY and CDR2 is FYNNEI. CDR3 length: 14 residues. The DNA of the CDR3 is TGTGCCAGCAGTGAAGGGGCTAGCAATCAGCCCCAGCATTTT. It encodes CASSEGASNQPQHF. Complete variable domain (other parts from reference TRBV2 and TRBJ1-5): EPEVTQTPSHQVTQMGQEVILRCVPISNHLYFYWYRQILGQKVEFLVSFYNNEISEKSEIFDDQFSVERPDGSNFTLKIRSTKLEDSAMYFCASSEGASNQPQHFGDGTRLSIL.

This clone has a handful of counts. The chain is built from TRBV4-3 and TRBJ1-5; D remains ambiguous. Germline V lookup: CDR1 LGHNA, CDR2 YSLEER. The CDR3 length is 15 residues. V lost 1 base, J lost 4 bases, and 11 bases lay in between. The CDR3 region has the DNA TGCGCCAGCAGCCAAGCTCGCGGGGTTAATCAGCCCCAGCATTTT. Residues: CASSQARGVNQPQHF.

V usage is TRBV19 and J usage is TRBJ1-1, with a weak D call TRBD1 (6 bases). This CDR3 is built from 14 residues. CDR1 is LNHDA and CDR2 is SQIVND in the germline V gene (reference sequence). V lost 6 bases and J lost 0, with 11 bases in between. The DNA of the CDR3 is TGTGCCAGTAGGGAGGACAGCTTGAACACTGAAGCTTTCTTT. It is translated as CASREDSLNTEAFF.

V and J are TRBV9 and TRBJ2-3, with 8 bases matching TRBD2. J was trimmed by 5 bases and V by 0 bases; bases with no gene match: 8. This CDR3 contains 16 residues. Germline-derived CDR1 and CDR2 are SGDLS and YYNGEE. CDR3 region: CASSVALAGGLDTQYF. CDR3 DNA: TGTGCCAGCAGCGTAGCTTTGGCGGGGGGCTTAGATACGCAGTATTTT.

The chain couples TRBV30 to TRBJ2-7; 7 nucleotides match TRBD2. CDR3 size: 13 residues. The germline CDR1 and CDR2 sequences are GTSNPN and SVGIG (reference sequence). J was trimmed by 2 bases and V by 4 bases; bases with no gene match: 5. The CDR3 bases are TGTGCCTGGAATGGCGGGGGACCCTACGAGCAGTACTTC. Translated, it gives CAWNGGGPYEQYF.

The CDR3 protein is CASSYSPVDTEAFF. The CDR3, as DNA: TGTGCCAGCAGTTATTCCCCGGTAGACACTGAAGCTTTCTTT. The chain is built from TRBV27 and TRBJ1-1; no clear D gene. This CDR3 is built from 14 residues. Between the trimmed V and J ends, which lost 4 bases and 3 bases, there was a span of 12 bases. Germline CDR1 is MNHEY and CDR2 is SMNVEV (reference sequence).

The rearrangement uses TRBV28 and TRBJ1-5; D unclear. The germline V gene encodes CDR1 MDHEN and CDR2 SYDVKM. The germline V and J ends were trimmed by 6 bases and 6 bases, with 9 bases remaining between them. The CDR3 has 12 amino acids. Here the CDR3 DNA reads TGTGCCAGCAGCCCCGTGGCTCAGCCCCAGCATTTT. Protein sequence: CASSPVAQPQHF. The entire variable domain, with the rest obtained from reference TRBV28 and TRBJ1-5, is as follows: DVKVTQSSRYLVKRTGEKVFLECVQDMDHENMFWYRQDPGLGLRLIYFSYDVKMKEKGDIPEGYSVSREKKERFSLILESASTNQTSMYLCASSPVAQPQHFGDGTRLSIL.

The J gene is TRBJ1-3, the V gene TRBV28; TRBD1 matches at 8 bases. CDR1 and CDR2 from the germline V gene are MDHEN and SYDVKM. With 5 bases clipped from V and 0 bases from J, the junction kept 9 bases outside the gene matches. CDR3 length: 17 residues. The CDR3 DNA is TGTGCCAGCAGTCAAACTATCGGACAGGGCTCTGGAAACACCATATATTTT. This codes for CASSQTIGQGSGNTIYF.

This clone appeared once. The chain combines TRBV19 with TRBJ1-4; weak D call: TRBD1 (5 bases). Germline values: CDR1 LNHDA, CDR2 SQIVND (reference sequence). The CDR3 extends over 15 amino acids. The V end lost 6 bases, the J end lost 6 bases, and 17 bases lay between the germline ends. The CDR3 loop reads CASSYRGTVDEKLFF. The DNA of the CDR3 is TGTGCCAGTAGCTATCGCGGGACTGTTGATGAAAAACTGTTTTTT.

This sequence joins TRBV30 and TRBJ1-5; possible D gene TRBD1, 6 bases. V shed 0 bases and J shed 5 bases, with 26 bases lying between them. The V gene's germline CDR1 is GTSNPN and CDR2 SVGIG (reference sequence). The CDR3 sequence is 19 residues long. The CDR3 sequence: CAWSVWFQGPASADQPQHF. CDR3 bases: TGTGCCTGGAGTGTATGGTTTCAGGGGCCGGCCTCCGCGGATCAGCCCCAGCATTTT.

The V gene is TRBV25-1, the J gene TRBJ1-3, with TRBD1 matching 8 bases. The CDR3 length is 14 residues. V lost 5 bases, J lost 4 bases, and 4 bases stayed unmatched. Germline assignment: CDR1 MGHDK and CDR2 SYGVNS. This CDR3 reads CASSPQGAGNTIYF. The CDR3 nucleotides read TGTGCCAGCAGTCCGCAGGGGGCAGGAAACACCATATATTTT.

The rearrangement uses TRBV2 and TRBJ1-1, with no clear D. The germline V gene encodes CDR1 SNHLY and CDR2 FYNNEI. The ends were cut back, 8 bases at V and 2 bases at J, with 12 bases in the middle. The CDR3 contains 13 residues. CDR3 in amino acids: CASPRGSNTEAFF. In DNA, the CDR3 is TGTGCCAGCCCAAGAGGGAGCAACACTGAAGCTTTCTTT.

The chain links TRBV2 to TRBJ2-3; 11 bases line up with TRBD1. This CDR3 is 14 amino acids long. CDR1 and CDR2 (germline): SNHLY, FYNNEI. Losses at the gene ends were 6 bases for V and 3 bases for J; bases not matched to a gene: 2. CDR3 nucleotides: TGTGCCAGCAGGGACAGGGGGCAGACAGATACGCAGTATTTT. It specifies CASRDRGQTDTQYF.

The chain has TRBV2 and TRBJ2-7; 8 bases map to TRBD2. The CDR3 extends over 15 amino acids. The germline V gene encodes CDR1 SNHLY and CDR2 FYNNEI. Trimming cost V 4 bases and J 5 bases; bases outside gene matches: 10. The DNA for the CDR3 is TGTGCCAGCAGTGGACCGGGACTAGTGGACCACGAGCAGTACTTC. Translated: CASSGPGLVDHEQYF.

Concerning this clone itself: The junction shows a germline mismatch at one end, possibly a read error. The chain couples TRBV7-9 to TRBJ1-1; D is unresolved. CDR1 is SEHNR and CDR2 is FQNEAQ in the germline V gene (reference sequence). The CDR3 length is 14 residues. CDR3 in amino acids: CSSSPLVRDGEAFF. CDR3 nucleotides: TGTTCCAGCAGCCCCCTTGTACGGGATGGTGAAGCTTTCTTT.

This chain links TRBV14 with TRBJ1-2, with 9 bases identical to TRBD1. Germline V gives CDR1 SGHDN, CDR2 FVKESK. The CDR3 has 18 residues. With V trimmed by 3 bases and J by 3 bases, 14 bases remained unmatched. DNA of the CDR3: TGTGCCAGCAGCCACCACCGAGGACAGGGGCGAAGAGACTATGGCTACACCTTC. This codes for CASSHHRGQGRRDYGYTF.

This chain uses TRBV30 with TRBJ1-5; tentative D call: TRBD1 (6 bases). The V gene lost 2 bases and the J gene lost 4 bases, with 21 bases spanning the gap. This CDR3 is 17 amino acids long. Per germline, CDR1 GTSNPN and CDR2 SVGIG (reference sequence). The CDR3 DNA sequence: TGTGCCTGGAGTCCTATGACCGGACAGCTAGGGAATCAGCCCCAGCATTTT. As protein: CAWSPMTGQLGNQPQHF.

The V gene is TRBV21-1, the J gene TRBJ1-2; the D call in the table, TRBD1, was not verified against the DNA. TRBV21-1 is an annotated pseudogene. The length of the CDR3 is 18 residues. CDR3 in DNA: TGTGCCAGCAGCGCAAAAGGGGCTTTTTCAGGGGGCGAAGATGGCTACACCTTC. Its protein product is CASSAKGAFSGGEDGYTF.